This T cell receptor beta chain was obtained from a study of vaccination and CD4 T cells after COVID-19. Across the whole study: Stimulation used overlapping spike peptides from SARS-CoV-2, HCoV-NL63, HCoV-OC43 and HCoV-229E. Regarding the study as a whole: From a median of roughly 21 to 38, SARS-CoV-2-reactive clonotypes increased, though not significantly.

A note on this clonotype: Its matching antigen is unknown.

The Oncomine TCR Beta short-read assay sequenced DNA from cultured CD4+ T cells. TCRdb processed the PCR reads anew with MiXCR; each CDR3 protein has one entry. Among approximately 14,000 distinct CDR3 sequences listed, around 80% were seen once. Germline CDR1 reads SGHRS; CDR2 reads YFSETQ. V was cut by 0 bases and J by 1 base, with 8 bases left in between. The CDR3 spans 15 residues. The treatment here: approximately nine-day PBMC culture with coronavirus spike peptide pools or control peptides (ViraFEST assay). The material sequenced was CD4+ T cells from blood, cultured in vitro. This chain uses TRBV5-1 with TRBJ1-5; the D gene is possibly TRBD1 (6 bases). This TCR was recovered from a human donor who had recovered from COVID-19. The CDR3 protein is CASSLEDSSNQPQHF. The CDR3 nucleotides read TGCGCCAGCAGCTTGGAGGACAGCAGCAATCAGCCCCAGCATTTT. The variable domain in full, with the rest retrieved from reference TRBV5-1 and TRBJ1-5, is KAGVTQTPRYLIKTRGQQVTLSCSPISGHRSVSWYQQTPGQGLQFLFEYFSETQRNKGNFPGRFSGRQFSNSRSEMNVSTLELGDSALYLCASSLEDSSNQPQHFGDGTRLSIL.